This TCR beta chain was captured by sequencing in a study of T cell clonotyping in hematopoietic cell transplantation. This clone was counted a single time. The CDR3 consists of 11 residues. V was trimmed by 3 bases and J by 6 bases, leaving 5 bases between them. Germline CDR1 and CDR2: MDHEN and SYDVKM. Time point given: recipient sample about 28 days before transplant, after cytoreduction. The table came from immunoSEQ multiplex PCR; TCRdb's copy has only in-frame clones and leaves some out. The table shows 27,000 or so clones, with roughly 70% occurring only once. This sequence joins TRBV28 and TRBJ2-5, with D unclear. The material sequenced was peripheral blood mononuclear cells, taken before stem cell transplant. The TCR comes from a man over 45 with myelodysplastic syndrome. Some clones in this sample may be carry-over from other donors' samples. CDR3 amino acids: CASSFRKTQYF. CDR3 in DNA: TGTGCCAGCAGTTTTAGAAAGACCCAGTACTTC.